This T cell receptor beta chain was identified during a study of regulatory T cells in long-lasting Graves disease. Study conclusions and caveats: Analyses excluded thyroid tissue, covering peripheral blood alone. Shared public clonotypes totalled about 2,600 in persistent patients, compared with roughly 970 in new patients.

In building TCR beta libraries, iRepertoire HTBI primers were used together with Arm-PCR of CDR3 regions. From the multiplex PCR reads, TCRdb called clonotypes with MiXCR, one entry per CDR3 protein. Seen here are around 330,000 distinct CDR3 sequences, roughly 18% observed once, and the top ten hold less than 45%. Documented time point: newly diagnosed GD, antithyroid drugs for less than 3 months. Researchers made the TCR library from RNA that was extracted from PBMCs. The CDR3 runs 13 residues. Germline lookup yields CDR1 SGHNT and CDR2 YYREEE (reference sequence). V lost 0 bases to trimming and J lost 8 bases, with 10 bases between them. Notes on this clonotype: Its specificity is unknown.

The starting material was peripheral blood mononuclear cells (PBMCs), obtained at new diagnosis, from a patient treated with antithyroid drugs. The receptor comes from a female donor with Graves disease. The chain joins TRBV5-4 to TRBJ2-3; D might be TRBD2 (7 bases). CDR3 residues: CASSLGGGATQYF. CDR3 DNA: TGTGCCAGCAGCTTGGGGGGGGGGGCTACGCAGTATTTT.